This T cell receptor (beta chain) was profiled in a study of blood T cell repertoires in COVID-19. Study-level background: Some COVID-19 samples were acute and others convalescent; all came from the United States, Italy and Spain.

The repertoire was sequenced with immunoSEQ multiplex PCR; TCRdb's copy has only in-frame clones and lacks some. This repertoire shows over 65,000 clones, 80% found once; its top ten account for around 11%. Germline V gene data show CDR1 as MDHEN and CDR2 as SYDVKM. This CDR3 region has 12 residues. Between the trimmed V and J ends, which lost 6 bases and 6 bases, there was a span of 8 bases. This sequence joins TRBV28 and TRBJ1-4; D call uncertain. The clonotype originates from a woman aged 40-49 years with active or convalescent COVID-19. Sequenced material: peripheral blood. The DNA for the CDR3 is TGTGCCAGCAGCTTTTCGGATGAAAAACTGTTTTTT. Its translation: CASSFSDEKLFF.